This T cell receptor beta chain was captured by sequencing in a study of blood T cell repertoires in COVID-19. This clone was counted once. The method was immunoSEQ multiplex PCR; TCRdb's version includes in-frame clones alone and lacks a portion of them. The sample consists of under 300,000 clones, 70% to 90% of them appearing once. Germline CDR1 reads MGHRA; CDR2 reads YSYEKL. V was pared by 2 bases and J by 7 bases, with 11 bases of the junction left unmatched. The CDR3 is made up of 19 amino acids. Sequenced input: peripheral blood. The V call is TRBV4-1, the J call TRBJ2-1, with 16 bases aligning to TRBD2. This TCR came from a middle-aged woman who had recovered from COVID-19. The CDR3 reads CASSQTGTSGRVYGNEQFF. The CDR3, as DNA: TGCGCCAGCAGCCAAACCGGGACTAGCGGGAGGGTATATGGGAATGAGCAGTTCTTC.